The TCR beta chain described here comes from a study of blood T cell repertoires in COVID-19. The V end lost 2 bases, the J end lost 3 bases, and 10 bases lay between the germline ends. Germline lookup yields CDR1 WSHSY and CDR2 SAAADI. The CDR3 totals 14 residues. This clone came up a few times. Assay used: immunoSEQ multiplex PCR; TCRdb lists only in-frame clones, some missing. The sample includes 250,000 to 300,000 clones, more than 70% of them seen just once. Specimen: PBMCs or T cells enriched from blood (not recorded which). The source of this sequence is a woman in her sixties in a cohort exposed to, infected with or recovered from COVID-19 (not recorded which). The chain combines TRBV10-2 with TRBJ1-2; D remains unclear. The CDR3 nucleotides read TGCGCCAGCAGTGAGAATTTAATTTACTATGGCTACACCTTC. This codes for CASSENLIYYGYTF.